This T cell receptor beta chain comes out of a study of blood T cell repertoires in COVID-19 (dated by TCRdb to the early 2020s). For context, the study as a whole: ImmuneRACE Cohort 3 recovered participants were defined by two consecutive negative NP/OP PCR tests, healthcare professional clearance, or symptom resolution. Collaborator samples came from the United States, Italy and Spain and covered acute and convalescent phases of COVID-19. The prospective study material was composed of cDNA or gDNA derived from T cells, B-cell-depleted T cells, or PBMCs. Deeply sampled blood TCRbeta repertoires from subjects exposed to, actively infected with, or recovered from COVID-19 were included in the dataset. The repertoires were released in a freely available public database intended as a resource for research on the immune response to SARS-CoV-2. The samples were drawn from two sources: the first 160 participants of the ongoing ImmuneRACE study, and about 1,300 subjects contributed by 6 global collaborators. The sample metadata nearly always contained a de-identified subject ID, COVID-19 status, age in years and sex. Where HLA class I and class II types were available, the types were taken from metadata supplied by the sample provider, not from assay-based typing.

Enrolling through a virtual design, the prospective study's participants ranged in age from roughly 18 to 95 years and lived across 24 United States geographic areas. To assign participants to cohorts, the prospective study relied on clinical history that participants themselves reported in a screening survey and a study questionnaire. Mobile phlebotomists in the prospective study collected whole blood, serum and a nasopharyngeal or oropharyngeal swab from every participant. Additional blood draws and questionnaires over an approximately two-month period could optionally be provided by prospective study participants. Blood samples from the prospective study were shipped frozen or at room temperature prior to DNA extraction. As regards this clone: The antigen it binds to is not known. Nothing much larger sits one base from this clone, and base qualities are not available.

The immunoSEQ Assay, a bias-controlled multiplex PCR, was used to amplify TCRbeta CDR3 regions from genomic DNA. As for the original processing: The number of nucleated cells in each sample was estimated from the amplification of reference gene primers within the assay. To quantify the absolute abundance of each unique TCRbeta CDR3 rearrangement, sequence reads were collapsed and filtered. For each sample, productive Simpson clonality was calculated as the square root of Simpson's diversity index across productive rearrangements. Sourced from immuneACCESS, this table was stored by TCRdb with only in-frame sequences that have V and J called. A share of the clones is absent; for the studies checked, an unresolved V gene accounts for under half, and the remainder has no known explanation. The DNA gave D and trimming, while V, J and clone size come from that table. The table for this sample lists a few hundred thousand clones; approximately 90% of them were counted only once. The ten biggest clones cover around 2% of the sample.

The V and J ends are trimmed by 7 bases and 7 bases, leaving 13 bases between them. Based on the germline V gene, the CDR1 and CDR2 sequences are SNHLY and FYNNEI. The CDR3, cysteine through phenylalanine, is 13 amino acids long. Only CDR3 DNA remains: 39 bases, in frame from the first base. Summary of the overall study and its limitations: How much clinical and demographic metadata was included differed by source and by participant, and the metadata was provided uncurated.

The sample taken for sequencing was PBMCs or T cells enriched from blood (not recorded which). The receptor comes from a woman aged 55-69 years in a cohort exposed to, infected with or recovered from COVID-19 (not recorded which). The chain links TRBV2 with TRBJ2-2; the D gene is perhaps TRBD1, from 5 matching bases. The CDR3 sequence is CASTDSFIGELFF. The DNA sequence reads TGTGCCAGCACTGACAGTTTCATCGGGGAGCTGTTTTTT.